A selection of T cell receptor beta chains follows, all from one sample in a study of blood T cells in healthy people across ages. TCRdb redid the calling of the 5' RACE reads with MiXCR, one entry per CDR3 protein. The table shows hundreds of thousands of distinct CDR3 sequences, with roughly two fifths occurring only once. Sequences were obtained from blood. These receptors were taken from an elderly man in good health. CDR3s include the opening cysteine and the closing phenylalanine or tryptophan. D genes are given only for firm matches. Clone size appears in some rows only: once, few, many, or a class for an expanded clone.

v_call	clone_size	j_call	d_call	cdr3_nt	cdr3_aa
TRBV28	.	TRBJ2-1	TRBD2	TGTGCCAGCAGTTCCCCGGGACTAGCGGGAAATGAGCAGTTCTTC	CASSSPGLAGNEQFF
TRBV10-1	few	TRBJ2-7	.	TGCGCCAGCAGCCCCTCCCGCTCCTACGAGCAGTACTTC	CASSPSRSYEQYF
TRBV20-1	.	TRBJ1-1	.	TGCAGTGCTTTCAAGGCGGGGGCAAGGAACACTGAAGCTTTCTTT	CSAFKAGARNTEAFF
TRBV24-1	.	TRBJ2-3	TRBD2	TGTGCCACCAGTGATTTAGGACTAGCGGGAGACGATACGCAGTATTTT	CATSDLGLAGDDTQYF
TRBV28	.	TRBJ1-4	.	TGTGCCAGCAGTTTATCGGGGGAAGGGGTTAATGAAAAACTGTTTTTT	CASSLSGEGVNEKLFF
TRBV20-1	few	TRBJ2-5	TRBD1	TGCAGTGCTAGAGCGGGACAGGGGGCTATTACGGGAGAGACCCAGTACTTC	CSARAGQGAITGETQYF
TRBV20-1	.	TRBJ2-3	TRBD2	TGCAGTGCTAGAGTTCGGGCGGGAGTTGGAGATACGCAGTATTTT	CSARVRAGVGDTQYF
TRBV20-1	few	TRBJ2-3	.	TGCAGTGCGCGATCTGGAGGGCCGGGGGATACGCAGTATTTT	CSARSGGPGDTQYF
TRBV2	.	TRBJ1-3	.	TGTGCCAGCAGTGAAGCGCGGTCTCGGCAGGTAGCCTTCGGTCACACCATATATTTT	CASSEARSRQVAFGHTIYF
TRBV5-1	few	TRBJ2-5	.	TGCGCCAGCAGCCTGACGGACCCCACAAGGCTCGCAGAGACCCAGTACTTC	CASSLTDPTRLAETQYF
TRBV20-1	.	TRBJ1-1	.	TGCAGTGCTATTCCCGACCTCACTGAAGCTTTCTTT	CSAIPDLTEAFF
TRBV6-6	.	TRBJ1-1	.	TGTGCCAGTAACACCGGGGGGACCACTGAAGCTTTCTTT	CASNTGGTTEAFF
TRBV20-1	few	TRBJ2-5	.	TGCAGTGCTAGCGTATCCCGGACAGCGGCGACCCAGTACTTC	CSASVSRTAATQYF
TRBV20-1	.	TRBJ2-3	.	TGCAGTGCTAGAAGAGGGGGTTCTAGCACAGATACGCAGTATTTT	CSARRGGSSTDTQYF
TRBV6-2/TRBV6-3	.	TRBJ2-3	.	TGTGCCAGCAGTTACTCTATTCGAGACATCGGCACAGATACGCAGTATTTT	CASSYSIRDIGTDTQYF
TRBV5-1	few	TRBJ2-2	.	TGCGCCAGCAGCTTCAACGGCGGGGAGCTGTTTTTT	CASSFNGGELFF
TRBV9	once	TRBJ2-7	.	TGTGCCAGCAGCGTAGGGGACACGGCCTACGAGCAGTACTTC	CASSVGDTAYEQYF
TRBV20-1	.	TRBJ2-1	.	TGCAGTGCTAGAAAGGCTGGTAGCGGCGGGCGCAATGAGCAGTTCTTC	CSARKAGSGGRNEQFF
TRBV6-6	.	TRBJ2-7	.	TGTGCCAGCAGTTACGATTGGAGTTTTTACAATGAGCAGTACTTC	CASSYDWSFYNEQYF
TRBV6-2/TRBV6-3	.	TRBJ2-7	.	TGTGCCAGCAGCACTTCCGGGACTTTTAACTACGAGCAGTACTTC	CASSTSGTFNYEQYF